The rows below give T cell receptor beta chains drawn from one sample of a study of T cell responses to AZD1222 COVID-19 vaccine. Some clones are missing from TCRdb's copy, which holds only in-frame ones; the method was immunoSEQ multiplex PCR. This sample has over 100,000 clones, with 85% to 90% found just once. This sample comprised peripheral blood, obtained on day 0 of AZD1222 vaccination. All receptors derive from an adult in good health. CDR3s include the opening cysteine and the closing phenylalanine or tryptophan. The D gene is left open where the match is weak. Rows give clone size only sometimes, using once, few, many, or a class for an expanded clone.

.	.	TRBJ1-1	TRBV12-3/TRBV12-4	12	TGTGCCAGCTCTAGGGGGGCAGCTGAAGCTTTCTTT	CASSRGAAEAFF
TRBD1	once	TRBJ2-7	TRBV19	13	TGTGCCAGTAGTGACAGGGGTTACGACGAGCAGTACTTC	CASSDRGYDEQYF
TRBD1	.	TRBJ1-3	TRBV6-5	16	TGTGCCAGCAGTTCCCCCGGGACAGAGTCTGGAAACACCATATATTTT	CASSSPGTESGNTIYF
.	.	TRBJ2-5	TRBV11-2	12	TGTGCCAGCAGCTTAGGGCAGTACTCCCAGTACTTC	CASSLGQYSQYF
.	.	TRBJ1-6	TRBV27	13	TGTGCCAGCAGTTTAGGGGCATGGTCACCCCTCCACTTT	CASSLGAWSPLHF
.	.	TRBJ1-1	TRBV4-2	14	TGTGCCAGCAGTGGGACCCTAGCGGTTACTGAAGCTTTCTTT	CASSGTLAVTEAFF
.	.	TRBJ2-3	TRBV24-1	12	TGTGCCACCCGTGGGGGCACAGATACGCAGTATTTT	CATRGGTDTQYF
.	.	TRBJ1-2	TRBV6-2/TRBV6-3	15	TGTGCCAGCAGTTACTCGGGGCAGGCTGCTTATGGCTACACCTTC	CASSYSGQAAYGYTF
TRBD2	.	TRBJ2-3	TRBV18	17	TGTGCCAGCTCACCCGCTGGGACTAGCCCTAGCACAGATACGCAGTATTTT	CASSPAGTSPSTDTQYF
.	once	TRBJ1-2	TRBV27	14	TGTGCCAGCAGTTCCACGTTCGGGTTAGCTGGCTACACCTTC	CASSSTFGLAGYTF
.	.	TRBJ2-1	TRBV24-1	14	TGTGCCACCAGTGAGAGGGGGGATTGGGATGAGCAGTTCTTC	CATSERGDWDEQFF
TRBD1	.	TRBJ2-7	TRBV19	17	TGTGCCAGTAGTATCGGACCCGGGCCAGGGGGTGTGAACGAGCAGTACTTC	CASSIGPGPGGVNEQYF
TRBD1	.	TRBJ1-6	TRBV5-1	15	TGCGCCAGCTGTACCCAACAGGGGGATAATTCACCCCTCCACTTT	CASCTQQGDNSPLHF
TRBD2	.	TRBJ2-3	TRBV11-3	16	TGTGCCAGCAGCCTCGGTAGCGGGGGGGGGCCAGATACGCAGTATTTT	CASSLGSGGGPDTQYF
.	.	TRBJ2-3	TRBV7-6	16	TGTGCCAGCAGCCCCCGACGGTCCGGGTCGGCAGATACGCAGTATTTT	CASSPRRSGSADTQYF
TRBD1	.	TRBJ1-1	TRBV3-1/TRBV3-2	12	TGTGCCAGCAGCCAAGAAGGCAGGGGGACTTTCTTT	CASSQEGRGTFF
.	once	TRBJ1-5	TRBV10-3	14	TGTGCCATCAGCCCGGACGGATCCTATCAGCCCCAGCATTTT	CAISPDGSYQPQHF
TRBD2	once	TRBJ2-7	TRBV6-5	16	TGTGCCAGCAGTTTGCTGACTAGCGGGGGCCGCTACGAGCAGTACTTC	CASSLLTSGGRYEQYF
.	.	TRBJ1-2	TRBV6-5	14	TGTGCCAGCTTGGCGGCAGGGCCTTTTTATGGCTACACCTTC	CASLAAGPFYGYTF
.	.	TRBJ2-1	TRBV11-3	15	TGTGCCAGCAGCTTACGCAGGGGCGAATACAATGAGCAGTTCTTC	CASSLRRGEYNEQFF
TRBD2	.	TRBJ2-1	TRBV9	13	TGTGCCAGCAGCGGGACTAGTTCGAGTGAGCAGTTCTTC	CASSGTSSSEQFF
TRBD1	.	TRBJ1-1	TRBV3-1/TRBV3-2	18	TGTGCCAGCAGCCATGACACCGGGACAGGGGGAATGGGGACTGAAGCTTTCTTT	CASSHDTGTGGMGTEAFF
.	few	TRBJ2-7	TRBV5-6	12	TGTGCCAGCAGCTTTCAAACCTACGAGCAGTACTTC	CASSFQTYEQYF
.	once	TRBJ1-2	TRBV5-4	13	TGTGCCAGCAGCTCCTCTTTTGACGAGGGCTACACCTTC	CASSSSFDEGYTF
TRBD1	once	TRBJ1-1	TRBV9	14	TGTGCCAGCAGCGTAAAGGCAGGGGGACCTGAAGCTTTCTTT	CASSVKAGGPEAFF
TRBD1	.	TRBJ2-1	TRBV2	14	TGTGCCAGCAGCGCCGGGACAGTCACCAATGAGCAGTTCTTC	CASSAGTVTNEQFF
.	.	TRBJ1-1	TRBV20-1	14	TGCAGTGCTAGTTTAAATAGACTGAACACTGAAGCTTTCTTT	CSASLNRLNTEAFF
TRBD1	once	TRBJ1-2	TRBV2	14	TGTGCCAGCAGACGATCGGGACAGAACTATGGCTACACCTTC	CASRRSGQNYGYTF
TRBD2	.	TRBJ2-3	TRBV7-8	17	TGTGCCAGCAGCTTTGTTCGACTAGCGGGGGCCCCCGATACGCAGTATTTT	CASSFVRLAGAPDTQYF
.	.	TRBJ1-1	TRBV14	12	TGTGCCAGCAGCCAAGAGACGAATGGAGCTTTCTTT	CASSQETNGAFF
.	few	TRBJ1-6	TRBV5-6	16	TGTGCCAGCAGCCCCCTCCGTGCGGGGGTTTATTCACCCCTCCACTTT	CASSPLRAGVYSPLHF
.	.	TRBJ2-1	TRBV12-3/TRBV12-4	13	TGTGCCAGCACCAATCTAGAAAACAATGAGCAGTTCTTC	CASTNLENNEQFF
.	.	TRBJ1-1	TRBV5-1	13	TGCGCCAGCAGCTCCGGCCCTAACACTGAAGCTTTCTTT	CASSSGPNTEAFF
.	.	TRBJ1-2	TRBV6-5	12	TGTGCCGTGAGACAGTCCTTCTATGGCTACACCTTC	CAVRQSFYGYTF
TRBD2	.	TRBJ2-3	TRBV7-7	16	TGTGCTAGCAGCTTAGGACTAGCGGGGGCCACAGATACGCAGTATTTT	CASSLGLAGATDTQYF
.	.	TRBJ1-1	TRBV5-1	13	TGCGCCAGCAGCCTTGACATATCTGGTACGGCTTTCTTT	CASSLDISGTAFF
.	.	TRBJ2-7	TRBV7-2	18	TGTGCCAGCCCTCGCGGCCAGCACTTCCTTCCACTCTCCTACGAGCAGTACTTC	CASPRGQHFLPLSYEQYF
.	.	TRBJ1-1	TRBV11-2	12	TGTGCCAGCAGCTTGCGGCAGTATGAAGCTTTCTTT	CASSLRQYEAFF
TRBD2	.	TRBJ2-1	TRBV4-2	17	TGTGCCAGCAGCCGCCGACTAGCGGGGCTTTCCTACAATGAGCAGTTCTTC	CASSRRLAGLSYNEQFF
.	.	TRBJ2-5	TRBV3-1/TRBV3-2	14	TGTGCCAGCAGCCAAGGACAGATCCAAGAGACCCAGTACTTC	CASSQGQIQETQYF
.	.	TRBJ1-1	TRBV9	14	TGTGCCAGCAGCTTCACACCAGGGGACACTGAAGCTTTCTTT	CASSFTPGDTEAFF
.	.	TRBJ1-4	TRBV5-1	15	TGCGCCAGCAGCCCCGGGGGTGGGCCAGCTGAAAAACTGTTTTTT	CASSPGGGPAEKLFF
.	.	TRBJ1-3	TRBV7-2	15	TGTGCCAGCAGCATGCAACAGGGCGCTGGAAACACCATATATTTT	CASSMQQGAGNTIYF
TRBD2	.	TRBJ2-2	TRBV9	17	TGTGCCAGCAGCGTACAGGGACTAGCGGGGCTCACCGGGGAGCTGTTTTTT	CASSVQGLAGLTGELFF
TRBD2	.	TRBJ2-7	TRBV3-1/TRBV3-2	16	TGTGCCAGCAGCCCTCCGGGACTAGCTAGGGGGTACGAGCAGTACTTC	CASSPPGLARGYEQYF
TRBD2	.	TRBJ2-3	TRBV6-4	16	TGTGCCAGCAGTGACTCTAGCGGGGGTCCCGCAGATACGCAGTATTTT	CASSDSSGGPADTQYF
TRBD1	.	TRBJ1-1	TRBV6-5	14	TGTGCCAGCAGGCGAGGACAGGTGAACACTGAAGCTTTCTTT	CASRRGQVNTEAFF
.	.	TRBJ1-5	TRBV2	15	TGTGCCAGCAGTGAAGTTGGAGGGGCGGTTCAGCCCCAGCATTTT	CASSEVGGAVQPQHF
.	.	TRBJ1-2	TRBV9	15	TGTGCCAGCACAGCCGCCAGCACGGGAGGCTATGGCTACACCTTC	CASTAASTGGYGYTF
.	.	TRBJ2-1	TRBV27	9	TGTGCCAGCAGTTTAGGGCAGTTCTTC	CASSLGQFF
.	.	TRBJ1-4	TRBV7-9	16	TGTGCCAGCAGCCCCCTGCCCGGTGTGGGGGGTGAAAAACTGTTTTTT	CASSPLPGVGGEKLFF
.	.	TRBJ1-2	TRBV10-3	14	TGTGCCATCAGTGAGTCGAGGACAGCCTATGGCTACACCTTC	CAISESRTAYGYTF
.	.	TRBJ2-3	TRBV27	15	TGTGCCAGCAGTGCGACGGTGGCTAGCACAGATACGCAGTATTTT	CASSATVASTDTQYF
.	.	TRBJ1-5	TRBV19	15	TGTGCCAGTAGTAGCCTGGGGACGACCAATCAGCCCCAGCATTTT	CASSSLGTTNQPQHF
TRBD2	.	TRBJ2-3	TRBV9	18	TGTGCCAGCAGCTCGGGGACTAGCGGGGGGCCACGCACAGATACGCAGTATTTT	CASSSGTSGGPRTDTQYF